This T cell receptor (beta chain) derives from a study of identifying expanded T cells in peripheral blood. Generated by immunoSEQ multiplex PCR, the TCRdb table keeps only in-frame clones and is missing some. The sample lists around 80,000 clones; 75% to 90% were seen once. Trimming took 1 base from V and 5 from J, leaving 6 bases between them. Per the germline V gene, CDR1 is SGHTA and CDR2 is FQGTGA. The CDR3 extends over 13 amino acids. A word on this clone: Its antigen remains unknown.

General study results and limits: Variance in clone template counts between roughly two-week samples significantly increased with total template count across all healthy donors. About 1.2 clones differed between technical replicates, versus approximately 16 and 19 over time.

No infections or other immune events were documented during collection. Sequencing was performed on blood. This receptor was taken from a person aged 18 to 75 in good health. The chain employs TRBV7-3 and TRBJ2-1, with D unclear. This CDR3 reads CASSLNLNNEQFF. In DNA form, the CDR3 reads TGTGCCAGCAGCTTAAATCTCAACAATGAGCAGTTCTTC.